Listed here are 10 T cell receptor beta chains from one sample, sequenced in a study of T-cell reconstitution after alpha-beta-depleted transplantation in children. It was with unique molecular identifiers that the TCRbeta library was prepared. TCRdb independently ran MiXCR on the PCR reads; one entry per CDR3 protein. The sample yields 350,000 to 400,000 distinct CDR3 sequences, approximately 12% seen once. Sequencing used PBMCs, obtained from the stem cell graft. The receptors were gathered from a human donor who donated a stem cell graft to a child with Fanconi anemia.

For the CDR3, the DNA is TGTGCCAGCAGTACCCTCGGACGGGGCACCGGGGAGCTGTTTTTT. Its translation is CASSTLGRGTGELFF. The V and J genes are TRBV28 and TRBJ2-2; D might be TRBD2 (5 bases). CDR1 and CDR2 from the germline V gene are MDHEN and SYDVKM. Trimming cost V 5 bases and J 4 bases, with 14 bases left between them. The CDR3 has 15 residues.

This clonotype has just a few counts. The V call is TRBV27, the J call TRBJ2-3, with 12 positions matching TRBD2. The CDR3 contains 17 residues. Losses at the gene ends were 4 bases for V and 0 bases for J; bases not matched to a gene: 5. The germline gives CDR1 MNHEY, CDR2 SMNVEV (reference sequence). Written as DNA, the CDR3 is TGTGCCAGCAGTTCCTCCGGACTAGCGGGAAGCACAGATACGCAGTATTTT. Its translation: CASSSSGLAGSTDTQYF.

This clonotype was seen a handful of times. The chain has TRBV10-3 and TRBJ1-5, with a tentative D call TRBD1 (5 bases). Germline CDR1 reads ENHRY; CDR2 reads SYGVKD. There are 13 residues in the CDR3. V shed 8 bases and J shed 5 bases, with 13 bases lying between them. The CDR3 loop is CAIGPGTYQPQHF. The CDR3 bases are TGTGCCATCGGGCCCGGGACGTATCAGCCCCAGCATTTT.

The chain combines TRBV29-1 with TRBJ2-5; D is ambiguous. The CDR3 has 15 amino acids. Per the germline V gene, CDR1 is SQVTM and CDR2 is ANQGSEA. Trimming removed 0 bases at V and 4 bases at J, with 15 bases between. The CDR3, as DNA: TGCAGCGTTGAAGACACAGCTTTCACGGGAGAGACCCAGTACTTC. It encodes CSVEDTAFTGETQYF.

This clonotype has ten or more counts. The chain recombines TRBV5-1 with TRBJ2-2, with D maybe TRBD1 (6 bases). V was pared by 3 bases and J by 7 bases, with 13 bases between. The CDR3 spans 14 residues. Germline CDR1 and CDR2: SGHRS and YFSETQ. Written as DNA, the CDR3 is TGCGCCAGCAGCTCCTTCCAGGGGAGCGGGGAGCTGTTTTTT. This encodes CASSSFQGSGELFF.

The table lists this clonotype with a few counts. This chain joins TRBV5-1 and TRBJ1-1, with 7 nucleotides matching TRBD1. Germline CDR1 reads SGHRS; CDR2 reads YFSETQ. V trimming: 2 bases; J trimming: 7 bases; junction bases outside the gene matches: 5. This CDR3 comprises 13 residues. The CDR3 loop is CASSLNRGSEAFF. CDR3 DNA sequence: TGCGCCAGCAGCTTAAACAGGGGAAGTGAAGCTTTCTTT.

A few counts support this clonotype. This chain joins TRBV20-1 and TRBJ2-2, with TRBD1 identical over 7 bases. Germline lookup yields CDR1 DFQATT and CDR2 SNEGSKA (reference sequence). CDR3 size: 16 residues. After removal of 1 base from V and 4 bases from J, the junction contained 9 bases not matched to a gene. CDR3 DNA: TGCAGTGCTAGAGGGGGCGGACAGGAGATCACCGGGGAGCTGTTTTTT. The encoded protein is CSARGGGQEITGELFF.

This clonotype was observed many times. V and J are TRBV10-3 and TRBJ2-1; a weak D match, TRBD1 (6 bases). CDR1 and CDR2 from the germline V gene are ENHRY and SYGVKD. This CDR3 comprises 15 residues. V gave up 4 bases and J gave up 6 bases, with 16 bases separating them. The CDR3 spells CAISGGGGPTNEQFF. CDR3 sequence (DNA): TGTGCCATCAGTGGTGGGGGCGGCCCTACCAATGAGCAGTTCTTC.

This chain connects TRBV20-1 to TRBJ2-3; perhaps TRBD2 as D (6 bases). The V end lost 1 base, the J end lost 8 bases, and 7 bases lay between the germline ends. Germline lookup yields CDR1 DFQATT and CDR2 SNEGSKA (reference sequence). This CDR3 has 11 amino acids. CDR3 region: CSARVAATQYF. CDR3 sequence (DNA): TGCAGTGCTAGAGTAGCGGCTACGCAGTATTTT.

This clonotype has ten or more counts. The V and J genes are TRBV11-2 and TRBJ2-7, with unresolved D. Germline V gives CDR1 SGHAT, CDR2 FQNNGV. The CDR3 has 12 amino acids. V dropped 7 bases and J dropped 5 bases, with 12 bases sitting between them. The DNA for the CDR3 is TGTGCCAGCAAACTCGGTGCGCACGAGCAGTACTTC. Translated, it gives CASKLGAHEQYF.